Listed below are T cell receptor beta chains from one sample, sequenced in a study of tumor and adjacent non-tumor tissue in lung cancer. TCRdb fed the multiplex PCR reads into MiXCR, producing one record per CDR3 protein. This sample yields tens of thousands of distinct CDR3 sequences, of which about 61% are seen a single time; under 35% belongs to the top ten. The sequenced sample was distant non-tumor lung tissue. These receptors originate from a man aged 65 to 85 with non-small cell lung cancer. CDR3s include the opening cysteine and the closing phenylalanine or tryptophan. The D gene is left open where the match is weak. Some rows have no size entry. The others give once, few or many, or a class for an expanded clone.

J gene	D gene	V gene	clone size	CDR3 DNA	CDR3 protein
TRBJ2-5	TRBD2	TRBV20-1	few	TGCAGTGCTTCGATAGCGGGGGCCTTTCAAGAGACCCAGTACTTC	CSASIAGAFQETQYF
TRBJ2-1	TRBD2	TRBV5-6	.	TGTGTCAGCAGCGAACTAGCGGGGATTAATGAGCAGTTCTTC	CVSSELAGINEQFF
TRBJ2-1	TRBD2	TRBV20-1	few	TGCAGTGCTAGTCCATGGACTAGCGGGGCCAATGAGCAGTTCTTC	CSASPWTSGANEQFF
TRBJ2-2	TRBD1	TRBV5-1	.	TGCGCCAGCACCCCTCGGACAGGGGGCATCGGGGAGCTGTTTTTT	CASTPRTGGIGELFF
TRBJ2-1	TRBD1	TRBV7-8	few	TGTGCCAGCAGCGGAGACAGGGGAAAGACAATAGACAATGAGCAGTTCTTC	CASSGDRGKTIDNEQFF
TRBJ2-2	TRBD2	TRBV5-1	.	TGCGCCAGCAGCCGCGGGACTACTGGCACCGGGGAGCTGTTTTTT	CASSRGTTGTGELFF
TRBJ2-7	.	TRBV11-1	.	TGTGCCAGCAGTTTGGACGGGGGGCCATACGAGCAGTACTTC	CASSLDGGPYEQYF
TRBJ1-1	TRBD1	TRBV19	.	TGTGCCAGTCGCCCCGACAGGGCCTATAACACTGAAGCTTTCTTT	CASRPDRAYNTEAFF
TRBJ1-1	.	TRBV11-2	.	TGTGCCAGTAGCTCCCCGCCCGCCCGGGGGGCCACCGAAGCTTTCTTT	CASSSPPARGATEAFF
TRBJ2-5	.	TRBV29-1	.	TGTAGCGTTGGGGTAGAGACCCAGTACTTT	CSVGVETQYF
TRBJ2-1	.	TRBV25-1	few	TGTGCCAGCAGTGAATCCCCCCCCGGGTACAATGAGCAGTTCTTC	CASSESPPGYNEQFF
TRBJ2-6	.	TRBV11-2	.	TGTGCCAGCAGCGAAGGGGAATATTGGACATGGACCTCTGGGGCCAACGTCCTGACTTTC	CASSEGEYWTWTSGANVLTF
TRBJ2-6	.	TRBV6-5	.	TGTGCCAGCAGTTCCATATGTCGGGGGATTAGGGCCAACGTCCTGGGTTTC	CASSSICRGIRANVLGF
TRBJ1-1	TRBD1	TRBV5-1	.	TGCGCCAACAGCTTGCAAGGACAGGGAAAAACTGAAGCTTTCTTT	CANSLQGQGKTEAFF
TRBJ2-3	TRBD1	TRBV4-1	few	TGCGCCAGCAGCCAACAACGGGGGGACAGGGTCACAGATACGCAGTATTTT	CASSQQRGDRVTDTQYF
TRBJ2-4	.	TRBV1	.	TGCACCAGCAGCCGAGTTCTCCGAGTGCCAGGGGCCAAAAACATTCAGTACTTC	CTSSRVLRVPGAKNIQYF
TRBJ1-2	.	TRBV20-1	.	TGCAGTGCGCCGGGGCCTTATGACTACACCTTC	CSAPGPYDYTF
TRBJ2-2	.	TRBV10-3	few	TGTGCCATCAGTGGAAGCCTGAACATCGGGGAGCTGTTTTTT	CAISGSLNIGELFF
TRBJ1-6	.	TRBV4-1	.	TGCGCCAGCAGCCTAATCGGGACTGCGAATTCACCCCTCCACTTT	CASSLIGTANSPLHF
TRBJ2-3	TRBD1	TRBV4-1	.	TGCGCCAGCGGCCAACGGGACAGGGGCACGGATACGCAGTATTTT	CASGQRDRGTDTQYF
TRBJ2-5	.	TRBV7-3	.	TGTGCCAGCAGCTTAGGGACTGGGACCCAGTACTTC	CASSLGTGTQYF
TRBJ2-1	.	TRBV5-1	few	TGCGCCAGCAGCCCCCTTGGGACCTCCTACAATGAGCAGTTCTTC	CASSPLGTSYNEQFF
TRBJ2-3	.	TRBV18	.	TGTGCCGGCAGTGAGGAACGTGGGGACATAGATACGCAGTATTTT	CAGSEERGDIDTQYF
TRBJ1-5	TRBD1	TRBV28	many	TGTGCCAGCAGTTTGGGGCCACAGGGGGCTGGACAGCCCCAGCATTTT	CASSLGPQGAGQPQHF
TRBJ2-3	.	TRBV6-1	.	TGTGCCAGCCGAAAGATCGGAAAGGGAGGCAATCATCCCCAGTATTTT	CASRKIGKGGNHPQYF
TRBJ2-7	.	TRBV6-1	.	TGCGCCAGCAGTGTCGGGGTCCACGAGCAGTACTTC	CASSVGVHEQYF
TRBJ2-3	TRBD2	TRBV4-2	medium-sized	TGTGCCAGCAGCCAGGGTCGACTAGCGACTAGCACAGATACGCAGTATTTT	CASSQGRLATSTDTQYF
TRBJ2-7	.	TRBV5-6	.	TGTGCCAGCAGCCGTGCGGGACCGATCTACGGGCAGCACTTC	CASSRAGPIYGQHF
TRBJ2-2	.	TRBV28	.	TGTGCCAGCAGTTTATCCACACTGGGCATCGCCGGGGAGCTGTTTTTT	CASSLSTLGIAGELFF
TRBJ2-1	.	TRBV6-2/TRBV6-3	.	TGTGCCAGCCGAGATCCGGGACGGTACAATGAGCAGTTCTTC	CASRDPGRYNEQFF
TRBJ2-7	.	TRBV28	.	TGTGCCAGCAGTCCCCGAGGAAGGCCGACGGGGTCGCAGTACTTC	CASSPRGRPTGSQYF
TRBJ2-3	.	TRBV5-4	many	TGTGCCAGCAGCTTGGGGGACTTCCTCACTAGCACAGATACGCAGTATTTT	CASSLGDFLTSTDTQYF